The TCR beta chain described here comes from a study of T cells in localized non-small cell lung cancer. Sequencing was performed with immunoSEQ multiplex PCR; in TCRdb, only in-frame clones are kept and a portion is missing. The repertoire includes roughly 30,000 clones, 92% of them detected once, and 4% to 4.5% sits in the top ten. The CDR3 is made up of 13 amino acids. Germline V gives CDR1 SGHAT, CDR2 FQNNGV. V was pared by 0 bases and J by 8 bases, with 9 bases between. The source of this sequence is a woman between 40 and 69 years old with stage III lung adenocarcinoma. The sample here was peripheral blood mononuclear cells, taken before any cancer treatment. The chain uses TRBV11-2 and TRBJ2-3; D remains unclear. The CDR3 sequence: CASSLDLGGTQYF. The CDR3 DNA reads as TGTGCCAGCAGCTTAGATCTGGGTGGTACGCAGTATTTT.